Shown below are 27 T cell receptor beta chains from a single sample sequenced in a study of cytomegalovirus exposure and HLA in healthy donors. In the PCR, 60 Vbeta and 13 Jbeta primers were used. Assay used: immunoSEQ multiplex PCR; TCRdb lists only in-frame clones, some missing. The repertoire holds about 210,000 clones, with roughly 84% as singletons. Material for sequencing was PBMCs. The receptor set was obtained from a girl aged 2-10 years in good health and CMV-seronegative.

The CDR3 DNA follows: TGTGCCAGCAGCTTGCGACTAGCGGGAGGGCCGGATACGCAGTATTTT. The encoded protein is CASSLRLAGGPDTQYF. The chain carries TRBV7-6 and TRBJ2-3, with 14 bases that match TRBD2. Losses at the gene ends were 3 bases for V and 6 bases for J; bases not matched to a gene: 5. CDR1 is SGHVS and CDR2 is FNYEAQ in the germline V gene. There are 16 residues in the CDR3.

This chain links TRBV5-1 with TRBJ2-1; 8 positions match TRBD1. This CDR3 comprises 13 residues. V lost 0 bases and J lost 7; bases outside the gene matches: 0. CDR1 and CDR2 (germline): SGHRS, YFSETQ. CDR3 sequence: CASSLGDRNEQFF. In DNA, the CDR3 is TGCGCCAGCAGCTTGGGGGACAGGAATGAGCAGTTCTTC.

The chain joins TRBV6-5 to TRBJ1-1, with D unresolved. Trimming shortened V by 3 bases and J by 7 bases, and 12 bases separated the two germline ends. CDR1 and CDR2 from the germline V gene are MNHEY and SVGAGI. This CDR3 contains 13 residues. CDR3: CASSYDIRGEAFF. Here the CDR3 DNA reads TGTGCCAGCAGTTATGATATTCGGGGTGAAGCTTTCTTT.

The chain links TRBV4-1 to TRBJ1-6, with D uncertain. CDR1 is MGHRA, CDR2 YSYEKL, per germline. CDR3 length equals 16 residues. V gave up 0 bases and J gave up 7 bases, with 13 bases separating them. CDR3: CASSQDDGVQNSPLHF. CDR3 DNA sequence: TGCGCCAGCAGCCAAGATGACGGAGTCCAGAATTCACCCCTCCACTTT.

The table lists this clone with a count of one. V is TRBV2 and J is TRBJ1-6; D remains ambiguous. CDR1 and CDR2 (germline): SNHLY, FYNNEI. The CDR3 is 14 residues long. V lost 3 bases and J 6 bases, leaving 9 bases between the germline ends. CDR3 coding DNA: TGTGCCAGCAGTGAGGAGTACCTTAATTCACCCCTCCACTTT. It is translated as CASSEEYLNSPLHF. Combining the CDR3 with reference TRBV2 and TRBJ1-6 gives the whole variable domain EPEVTQTPSHQVTQMGQEVILRCVPISNHLYFYWYRQILGQKVEFLVSFYNNEISEKSEIFDDQFSVERPDGSNFTLKIRSTKLEDSAMYFCASSEEYLNSPLHFGNGTRLTVT.

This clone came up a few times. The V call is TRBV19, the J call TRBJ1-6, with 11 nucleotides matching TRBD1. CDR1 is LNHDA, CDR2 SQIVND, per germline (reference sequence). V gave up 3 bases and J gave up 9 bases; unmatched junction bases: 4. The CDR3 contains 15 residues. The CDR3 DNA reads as TGTGCCAGTAGTATGTGGGGGACAGGGGGTTCACCCCTCCACTTT. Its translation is CASSMWGTGGSPLHF.

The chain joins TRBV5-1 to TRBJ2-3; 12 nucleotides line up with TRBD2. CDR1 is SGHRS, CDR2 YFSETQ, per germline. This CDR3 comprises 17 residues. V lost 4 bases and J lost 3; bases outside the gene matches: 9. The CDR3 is CASSPPGLAGGTDTQYF. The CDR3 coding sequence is TGCGCCAGCAGCCCCCCGGGACTAGCGGGTGGTACAGATACGCAGTATTTT.

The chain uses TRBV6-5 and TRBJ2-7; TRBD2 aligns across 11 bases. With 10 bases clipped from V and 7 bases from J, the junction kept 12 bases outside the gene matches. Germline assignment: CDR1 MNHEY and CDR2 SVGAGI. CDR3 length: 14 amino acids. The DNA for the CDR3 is TGTGCCACTTCTATAGCGGGAGGGCGATGGGAGCAGTACTTC. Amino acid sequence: CATSIAGGRWEQYF.

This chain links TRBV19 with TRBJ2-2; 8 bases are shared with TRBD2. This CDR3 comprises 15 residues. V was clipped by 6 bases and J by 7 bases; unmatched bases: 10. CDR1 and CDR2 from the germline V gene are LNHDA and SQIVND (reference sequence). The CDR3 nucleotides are TGTGCCAGTAGCCCGTGGCGGGAGGTGATCGGGGAGCTGTTTTTT. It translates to CASSPWREVIGELFF.

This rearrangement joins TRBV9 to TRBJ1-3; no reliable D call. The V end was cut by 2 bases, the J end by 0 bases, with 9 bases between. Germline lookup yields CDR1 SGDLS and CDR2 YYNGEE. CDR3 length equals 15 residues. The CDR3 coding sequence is TGTGCCAGCAGCGTCGGTAGTCTCTCTGGAAACACCATATATTTT. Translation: CASSVGSLSGNTIYF.

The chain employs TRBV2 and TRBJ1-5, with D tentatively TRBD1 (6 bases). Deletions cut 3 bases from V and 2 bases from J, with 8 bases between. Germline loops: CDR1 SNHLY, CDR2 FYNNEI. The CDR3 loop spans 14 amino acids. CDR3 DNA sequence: TGTGCCAGCAGTGATCCAGGGGGCAATCAGCCCCAGCATTTT. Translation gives CASSDPGGNQPQHF. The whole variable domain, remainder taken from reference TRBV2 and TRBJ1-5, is EPEVTQTPSHQVTQMGQEVILRCVPISNHLYFYWYRQILGQKVEFLVSFYNNEISEKSEIFDDQFSVERPDGSNFTLKIRSTKLEDSAMYFCASSDPGGNQPQHFGDGTRLSIL.

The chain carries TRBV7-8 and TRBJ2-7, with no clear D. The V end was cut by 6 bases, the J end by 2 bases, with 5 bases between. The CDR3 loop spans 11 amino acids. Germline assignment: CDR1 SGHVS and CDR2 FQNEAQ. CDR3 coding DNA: TGTGCCAGCAGTCGGGCCTACGAGCAGTACTTC. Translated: CASSRAYEQYF.

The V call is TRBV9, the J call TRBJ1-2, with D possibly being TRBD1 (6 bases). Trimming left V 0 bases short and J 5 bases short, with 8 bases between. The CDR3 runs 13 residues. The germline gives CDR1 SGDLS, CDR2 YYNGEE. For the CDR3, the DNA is TGTGCCAGCAGCGTAGGGGACACTTATGGCTACACCTTC. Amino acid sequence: CASSVGDTYGYTF.

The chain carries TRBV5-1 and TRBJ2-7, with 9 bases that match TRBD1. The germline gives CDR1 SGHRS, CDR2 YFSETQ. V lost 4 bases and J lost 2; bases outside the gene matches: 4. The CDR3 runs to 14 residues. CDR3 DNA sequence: TGCGCCAGCAGCGCCGACAGGGGGGCCTACGAGCAGTACTTC. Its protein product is CASSADRGAYEQYF.

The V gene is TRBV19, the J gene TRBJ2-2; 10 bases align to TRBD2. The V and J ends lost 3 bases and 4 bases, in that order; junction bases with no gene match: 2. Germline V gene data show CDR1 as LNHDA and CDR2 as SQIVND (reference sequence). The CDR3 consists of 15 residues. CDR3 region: CASSMRTSGTGELFF. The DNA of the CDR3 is TGTGCCAGTAGTATGCGGACTAGCGGCACCGGGGAGCTGTTTTTT.

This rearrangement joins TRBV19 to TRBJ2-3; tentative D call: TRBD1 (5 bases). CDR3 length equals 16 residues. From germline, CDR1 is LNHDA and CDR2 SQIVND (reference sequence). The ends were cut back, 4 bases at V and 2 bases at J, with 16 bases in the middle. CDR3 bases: TGTGCCAGTAGTACCTTTCTGGGGCAGCCCACAGATACGCAGTATTTT. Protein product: CASSTFLGQPTDTQYF.

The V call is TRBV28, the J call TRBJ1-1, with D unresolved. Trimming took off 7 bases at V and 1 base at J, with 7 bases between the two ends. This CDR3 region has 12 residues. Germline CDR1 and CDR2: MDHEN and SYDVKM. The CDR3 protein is CASITENTEAFF. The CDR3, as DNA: TGTGCCAGCATAACAGAGAACACTGAAGCTTTCTTT.

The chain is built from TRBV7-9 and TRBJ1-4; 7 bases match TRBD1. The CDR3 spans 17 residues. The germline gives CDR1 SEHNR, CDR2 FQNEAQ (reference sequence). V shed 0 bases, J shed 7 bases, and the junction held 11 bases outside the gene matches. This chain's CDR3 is CASSLAHRGKGVEKLFF. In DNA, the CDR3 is TGTGCCAGCAGCTTAGCGCACAGGGGCAAAGGGGTTGAAAAACTGTTTTTT.

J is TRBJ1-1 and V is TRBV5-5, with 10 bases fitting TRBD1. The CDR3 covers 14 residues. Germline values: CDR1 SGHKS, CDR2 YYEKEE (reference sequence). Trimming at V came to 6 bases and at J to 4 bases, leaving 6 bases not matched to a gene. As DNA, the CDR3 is TGTGCCAGCAACCCGGGGGACAGGGGCACTGAAGCTTTCTTT. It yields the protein CASNPGDRGTEAFF.

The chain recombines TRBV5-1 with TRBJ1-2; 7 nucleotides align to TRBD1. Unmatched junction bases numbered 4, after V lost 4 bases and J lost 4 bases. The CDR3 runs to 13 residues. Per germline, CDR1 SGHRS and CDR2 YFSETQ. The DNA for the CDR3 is TGCGCCAGCAGCGCAGGGGGAGGCTATGGCTACACCTTC. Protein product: CASSAGGGYGYTF.

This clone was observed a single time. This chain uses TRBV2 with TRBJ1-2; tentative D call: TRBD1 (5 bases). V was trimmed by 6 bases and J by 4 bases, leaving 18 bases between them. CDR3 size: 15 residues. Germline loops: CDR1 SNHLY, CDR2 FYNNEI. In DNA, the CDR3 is TGTGCCAGCAGCGCCTCACCTGGGGCCTTCTATGGCTACACCTTC. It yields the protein CASSASPGAFYGYTF.

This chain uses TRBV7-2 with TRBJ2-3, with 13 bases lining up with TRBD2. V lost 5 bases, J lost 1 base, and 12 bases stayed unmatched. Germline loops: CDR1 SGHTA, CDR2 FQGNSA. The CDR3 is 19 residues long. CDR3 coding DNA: TGTGCCAGCAGCACCAACCGACTAGCGGGGGGACTTGGCACAGATACGCAGTATTTT. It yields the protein CASSTNRLAGGLGTDTQYF.

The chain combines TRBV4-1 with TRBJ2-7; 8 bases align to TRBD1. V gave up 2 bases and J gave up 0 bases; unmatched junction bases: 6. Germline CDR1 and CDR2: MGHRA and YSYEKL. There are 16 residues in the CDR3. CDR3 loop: CASSQSGQVFSYEQYF. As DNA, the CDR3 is TGCGCCAGCAGCCAATCGGGACAGGTCTTCTCCTACGAGCAGTACTTC.

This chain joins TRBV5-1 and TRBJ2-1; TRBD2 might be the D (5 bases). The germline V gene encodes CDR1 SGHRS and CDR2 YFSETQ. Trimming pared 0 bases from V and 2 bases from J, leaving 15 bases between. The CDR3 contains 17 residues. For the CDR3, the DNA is TGCGCCAGCAGCTTGGGAGGTATCCGGGGTCCCTACAATGAGCAGTTCTTC. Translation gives CASSLGGIRGPYNEQFF.

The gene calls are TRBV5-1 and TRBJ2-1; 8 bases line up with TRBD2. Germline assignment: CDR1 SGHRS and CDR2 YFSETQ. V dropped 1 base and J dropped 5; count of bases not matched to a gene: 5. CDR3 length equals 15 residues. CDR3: CASSLTEREHNEQFF. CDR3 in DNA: TGCGCCAGCAGCTTGACCGAGCGGGAGCACAATGAGCAGTTCTTC.

CDR3 sequence: CASSSGAGTGDTGELFF. In nucleotides, the CDR3 is TGCGCCAGCAGCTCGGGAGCCGGGACAGGGGATACCGGGGAGCTGTTTTTT. The chain is built from TRBV5-1 and TRBJ2-2; 10 bases match TRBD1. This CDR3 region has 17 residues. Trimming removed 3 bases from V and 5 bases from J; junction bases left unmatched: 10. Germline V lookup: CDR1 SGHRS, CDR2 YFSETQ.

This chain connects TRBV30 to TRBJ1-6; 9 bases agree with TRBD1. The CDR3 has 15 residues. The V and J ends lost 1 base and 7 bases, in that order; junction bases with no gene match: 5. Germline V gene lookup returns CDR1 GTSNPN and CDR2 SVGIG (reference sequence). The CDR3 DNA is TGTGCCTGGAGTGGTACAGGGGGCGAAAATTCACCCCTCCACTTT. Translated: CAWSGTGGENSPLHF.